Listed here is a single TCR beta chain. The sample belongs to a study of control samples from healthy donors and cancer patients. Profiled with immunoSEQ multiplex PCR; TCRdb holds only in-frame clones, not every one. The table has about 150,000 clones, 89% seen once. V lost 5 bases and J lost 4, with 12 bases in between. CDR1 SEHNR and CDR2 FQNEAQ come from the germline V gene (reference sequence). CDR3 length: 14 residues. Sample: blood. This receptor was taken from a man younger than 45 in good health. The V and J genes are TRBV7-9 and TRBJ1-5, with D tentatively TRBD1 (5 bases). CDR3 sequence reads: CASSRGDGNQPQHF. For the CDR3, the DNA is TGTGCCAGCAGCCGAGGGGACGGTAATCAGCCCCAGCATTTT. The full variable domain, in which reference TRBV7-9 and TRBJ1-5 provide the parts outside the CDR3, is DTGVSQNPRHKITKRGQNVTFRCDPISEHNRLYWYRQTLGQGPEFLTYFQNEAQLEKSRLLSDRFSAERPKGSFSTLEIQRTEQGDSAMYLCASSRGDGNQPQHFGDGTRLSIL.